The entry that follows covers one T cell receptor (beta chain) sequence. The data derive from a study of OX40 agonist ivuxolimab in advanced cancers. CDR1 SGHRS and CDR2 YFSETQ come from the germline V gene. The ends lost 4 bases at V and 4 bases at J; junction bases unmatched: 13. The CDR3 loop spans 17 amino acids. Libraries were prepared by immunoSEQ multiplex PCR; TCRdb keeps only in-frame clonotypes and omits some of them. The sample contains 50,000 to 70,000 clones, roughly 85% of which appear only once. Autoimmune disease history or systemic immunosuppression barred patients. The V call is TRBV5-1, the J call TRBJ2-5; 10 bases are a match to TRBD2. This clonotype was sampled from an adult with an advanced solid tumor such as melanoma, head and neck, liver or kidney cancer. This sample comprised CD4+ or CD8+ T cells sorted from blood, obtained in a trial of the OX40 agonist ivuxolimab. CDR3 sequence (DNA): TGCGCCAGCAGCCTTAACCCGACTAGCGGGCTGGGAGAGACCCAGTACTTC. This sequence encodes CASSLNPTSGLGETQYF.